These T cell receptor beta chains were read from a single sample in a study of cytomegalovirus exposure and HLA in healthy donors. Clones were read by immunoSEQ multiplex PCR, and TCRdb kept only the in-frame ones, dropping some. The table records about 140,000 clones, 79% of them present only once. The sequenced sample consisted of PBMCs. The receptors were gathered from a man younger than 35 in good health and CMV-seronegative. Both conserved end residues are part of each CDR3. A D gene is named only where the DNA matches it firmly. For some rows the clone size is stated as once, few or many, or as a class when expanded; others skip it.

TRBV7-8	TRBJ2-7	.	.	CASSLDSSYEQYF	TGTGCCAGCAGCTTGGACAGCTCCTACGAGCAGTACTTC
TRBV12-5	TRBJ1-5	TRBD1	.	CASGPQGGQPQHF	TGTGCTAGTGGTCCCCAGGGGGGTCAGCCCCAGCATTTT
TRBV4-3	TRBJ2-7	TRBD1	few	CASSQEAGGALREQYF	TGCGCCAGCAGCCAAGAAGCAGGGGGCGCGTTGAGAGAGCAGTACTTC
TRBV4-1	TRBJ1-2	TRBD1	.	CASSQTGAYGYTF	TGCGCCAGCAGCCAGACAGGGGCCTATGGCTACACCTTC
TRBV2	TRBJ2-7	.	.	CASRTSGYEQYF	TGTGCCAGTCGGACAAGTGGGTACGAGCAGTACTTC
TRBV6-5	TRBJ2-5	.	.	CASSSRRETQYF	TGTGCCAGCAGTTCTAGAAGGGAGACCCAGTACTTC
TRBV6-5	TRBJ1-1	TRBD1	.	CASSYRGHFTEAFF	TGTGCCAGCAGTTACAGGGGGCATTTTACTGAAGCTTTCTTT
TRBV5-1	TRBJ1-2	TRBD1	.	CASSLGATGNYGYTF	TGCGCCAGCAGCCTGGGGGCGACAGGGAACTATGGCTACACCTTC
TRBV7-8	TRBJ2-1	.	.	CASSLDSSSVREQFF	TGTGCCAGCAGCTTAGACTCCTCCTCGGTGCGTGAGCAGTTCTTC
TRBV9	TRBJ2-2	TRBD2	.	CASSVNSGGAPGELFF	TGTGCCAGCAGCGTAAATAGCGGGGGGGCTCCCGGGGAGCTGTTTTTT
TRBV29-1	TRBJ2-3	TRBD1	.	CSVETGGYRSTQYF	TGCAGCGTTGAAACAGGGGGCTATCGTAGTACGCAGTATTTT
TRBV19	TRBJ1-4	TRBD1	.	CASSRGQYNEKLFF	TGTGCCAGTAGCCGGGGACAGTATAATGAAAAACTGTTTTTT
TRBV10-3	TRBJ1-2	TRBD1	.	CAISDGSGGYGYTF	TGTGCCATCAGTGATGGTTCAGGGGGCTATGGCTACACCTTC
TRBV19	TRBJ1-1	TRBD1	.	CASSFRDRVGVTEAFF	TGTGCCAGTAGTTTCCGGGACAGGGTCGGTGTCACTGAAGCTTTCTTT
TRBV12-5	TRBJ2-1	TRBD1	.	CASGRNRGITYNEQFF	TGTGCTAGTGGACGTAACAGGGGAATCACCTACAATGAGCAGTTCTTC
TRBV29-1	TRBJ2-7	TRBD1	.	CSRTGTGGSYEQYF	TGCAGCCGAACCGGGACAGGGGGCTCCTACGAGCAGTACTTC
TRBV14	TRBJ1-5	TRBD1	.	CASSQEDTGGARAQPQHF	TGTGCCAGCAGCCAAGAGGATACAGGGGGCGCGAGGGCTCAGCCCCAGCATTTT
TRBV7-9	TRBJ1-4	.	.	CASSTFPGDGGEKLFF	TGTGCCAGCAGCACCTTCCCGGGGGACGGGGGTGAAAAACTGTTTTTT
TRBV5-4	TRBJ2-2	.	few	CASTVKGGWDTGELFF	TGTGCCAGCACCGTGAAGGGGGGGTGGGACACCGGGGAGCTGTTTTTT
TRBV5-6	TRBJ2-5	.	.	CASSLRRKTQYF	TGTGCCAGCAGCTTAAGGAGAAAGACCCAGTACTTC
TRBV6-5	TRBJ2-7	.	once	CASSRLGRATYEQYF	TGTGCCAGCAGTCGCTTGGGCAGGGCGACCTACGAGCAGTACTTC
TRBV14	TRBJ2-1	.	.	CASSGWGRTSYNEQFF	TGTGCCAGCAGCGGATGGGGGCGTACCTCCTACAATGAGCAGTTCTTC
TRBV29-1	TRBJ1-2	TRBD1	.	CSVAEARTGLRSYGYTF	TGCAGCGTCGCGGAAGCCAGGACAGGGCTCCGGTCCTATGGCTACACCTTC